This paragraph reports one T cell receptor (beta chain). Authors' analysis steps: Amplification with reference gene primers provided the estimates of nucleated cell counts. Sequenced by immunoSEQ multiplex PCR; TCRdb stores in-frame clones only, minus some. D and trimming were read from the DNA, whereas the V and J calls and clone size are those reported in that table. The repertoire consists of under 500,000 clones, with about 85% occurring once and the leading ten covering about 2.1%. This sample stems from a study of blood T cell repertoires in COVID-19. Study-level information: T cells, B-cell-depleted T cells, or PBMCs supplied cDNA or gDNA.

CDR1 and CDR2 (germline): SGHKS, YYEKEE (reference sequence). The CDR3 has 15 amino acids. V was trimmed by 4 bases and J by 3 bases, leaving 14 bases between them. The origin of this receptor is a woman aged 18 to 35 with acute COVID-19. The chain couples TRBV5-5 to TRBJ2-1; D may be TRBD1 (6 bases). Sequences were obtained from PBMCs or T cells enriched from blood (not recorded which). CDR3 sequence (DNA): TGTGCCAGCAGCCGTCAGGGGACACACTACAATGAGCAGTTCTTC. It translates to CASSRQGTHYNEQFF.